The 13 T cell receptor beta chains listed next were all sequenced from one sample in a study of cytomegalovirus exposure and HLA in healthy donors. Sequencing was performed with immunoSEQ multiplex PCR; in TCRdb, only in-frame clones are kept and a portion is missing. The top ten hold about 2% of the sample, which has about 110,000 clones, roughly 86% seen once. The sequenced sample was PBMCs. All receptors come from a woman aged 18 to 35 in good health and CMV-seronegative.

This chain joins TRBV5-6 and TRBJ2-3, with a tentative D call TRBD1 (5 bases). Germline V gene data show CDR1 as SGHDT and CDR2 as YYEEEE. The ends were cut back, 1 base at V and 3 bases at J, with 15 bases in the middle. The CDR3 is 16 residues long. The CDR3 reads CASSLWVIPGTDTQYF. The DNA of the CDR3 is TGTGCCAGCAGCTTGTGGGTCATCCCAGGGACAGATACGCAGTATTTT. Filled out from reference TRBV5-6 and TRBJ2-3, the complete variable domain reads DAGVTQSPTHLIKTRGQQVTLRCSPKSGHDTVSWYQQALGQGPQFIFQYYEEEERQRGNFPDRFSGHQFPNYSSELNVNALLLGDSALYLCASSLWVIPGTDTQYFGPGTRLTVL.

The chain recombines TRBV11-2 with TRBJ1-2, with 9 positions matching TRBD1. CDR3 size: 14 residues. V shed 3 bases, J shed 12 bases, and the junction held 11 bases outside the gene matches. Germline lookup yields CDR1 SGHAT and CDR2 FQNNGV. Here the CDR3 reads CASSFPGTGNVDTF. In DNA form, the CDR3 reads TGTGCCAGCAGCTTCCCCGGGACAGGGAATGTGGACACCTTC.

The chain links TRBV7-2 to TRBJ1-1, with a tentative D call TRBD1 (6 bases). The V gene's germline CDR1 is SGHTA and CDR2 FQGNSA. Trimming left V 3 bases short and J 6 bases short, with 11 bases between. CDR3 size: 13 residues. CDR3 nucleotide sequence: TGTGCCAGCAGCTTCAGGGGTGGCGCTGAAGCTTTCTTT. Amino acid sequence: CASSFRGGAEAFF.

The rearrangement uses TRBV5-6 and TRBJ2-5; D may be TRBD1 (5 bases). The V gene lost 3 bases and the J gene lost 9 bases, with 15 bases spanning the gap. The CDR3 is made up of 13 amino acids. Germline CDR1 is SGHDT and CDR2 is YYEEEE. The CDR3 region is CASSYLGVVAQYF. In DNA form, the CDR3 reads TGTGCCAGCAGCTATTTAGGGGTTGTAGCCCAGTACTTC. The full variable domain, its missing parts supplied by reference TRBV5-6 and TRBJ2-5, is DAGVTQSPTHLIKTRGQQVTLRCSPKSGHDTVSWYQQALGQGPQFIFQYYEEEERQRGNFPDRFSGHQFPNYSSELNVNALLLGDSALYLCASSYLGVVAQYFGPGTRLLVL.

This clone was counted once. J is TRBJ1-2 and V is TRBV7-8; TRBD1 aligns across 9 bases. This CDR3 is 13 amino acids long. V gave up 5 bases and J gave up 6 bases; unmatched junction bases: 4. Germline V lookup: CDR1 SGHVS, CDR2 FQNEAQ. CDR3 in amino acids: CASSQRQGDGYTF. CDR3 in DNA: TGTGCCAGCAGCCAACGACAGGGGGATGGCTACACCTTC.

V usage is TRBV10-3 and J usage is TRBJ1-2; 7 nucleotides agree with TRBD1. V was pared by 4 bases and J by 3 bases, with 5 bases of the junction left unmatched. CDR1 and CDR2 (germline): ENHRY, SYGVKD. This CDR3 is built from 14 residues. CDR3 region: CAISGRDRHYGYTF. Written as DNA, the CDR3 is TGTGCCATCAGTGGCCGGGACAGACACTATGGCTACACCTTC.

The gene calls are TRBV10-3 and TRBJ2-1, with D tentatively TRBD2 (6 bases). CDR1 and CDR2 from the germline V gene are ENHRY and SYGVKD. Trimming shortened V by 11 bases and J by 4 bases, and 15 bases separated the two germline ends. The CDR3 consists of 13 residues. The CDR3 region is CAAGTPSYNEQFF. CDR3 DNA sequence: TGTGCCGCCGGGACTCCTTCTTACAATGAGCAGTTCTTC.

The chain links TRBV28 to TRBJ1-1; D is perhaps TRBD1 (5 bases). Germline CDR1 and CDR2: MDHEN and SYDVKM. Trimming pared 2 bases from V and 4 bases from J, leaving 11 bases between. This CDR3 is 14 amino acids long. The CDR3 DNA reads TGTGCCAGCAGTTTAAAGGGGACTCTCACTGAAGCTTTCTTT. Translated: CASSLKGTLTEAFF.

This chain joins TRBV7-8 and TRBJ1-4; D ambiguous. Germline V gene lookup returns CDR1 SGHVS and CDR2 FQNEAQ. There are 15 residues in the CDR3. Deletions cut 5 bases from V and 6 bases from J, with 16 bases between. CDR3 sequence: CASSQTFSLDEKLFF. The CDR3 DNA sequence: TGTGCCAGCAGCCAAACTTTCTCACTTGATGAAAAACTGTTTTTT. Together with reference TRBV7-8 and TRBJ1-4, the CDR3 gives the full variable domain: GAGVSQSPRYKVAKRGQDVALRCDPISGHVSLFWYQQALGQGPEFLTYFQNEAQLDKSGLPSDRFFAERPEGSVSTLKIQRTQQEDSAVYLCASSQTFSLDEKLFFGSGTQLSVL.

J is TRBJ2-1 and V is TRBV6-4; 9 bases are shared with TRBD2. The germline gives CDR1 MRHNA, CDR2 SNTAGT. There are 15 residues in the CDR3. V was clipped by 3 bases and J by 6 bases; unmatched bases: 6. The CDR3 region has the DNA TGTGCCAGCAGTGAGGAGGCGGGAGGGTTCAATGAGCAGTTCTTC. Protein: CASSEEAGGFNEQFF.

CDR3 region: CARSGRGTGSEQYF. The DNA of the CDR3 is TGTGCCAGAAGCGGTCGAGGGACAGGGAGCGAGCAGTACTTC. The chain combines TRBV5-3 with TRBJ2-7; TRBD1 aligns across 9 bases. TRBV5-3 is treated as an ORF (open reading frame) with a function not yet certain. V shed 4 bases, J shed 6 bases, and the junction held 8 bases outside the gene matches. The CDR3 runs to 14 residues.

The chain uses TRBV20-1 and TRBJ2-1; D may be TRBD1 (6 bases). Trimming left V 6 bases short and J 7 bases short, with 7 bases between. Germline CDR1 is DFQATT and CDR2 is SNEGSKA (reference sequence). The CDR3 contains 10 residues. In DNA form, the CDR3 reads TGCAGTGCCCAGGGGAATGAGCAGTTCTTC. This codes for CSAQGNEQFF.

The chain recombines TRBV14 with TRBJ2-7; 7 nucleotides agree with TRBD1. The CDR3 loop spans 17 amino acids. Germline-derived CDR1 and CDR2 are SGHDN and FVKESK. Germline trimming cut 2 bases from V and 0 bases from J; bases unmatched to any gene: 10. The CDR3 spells CASSQLPLGDSSYEQYF. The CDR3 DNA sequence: TGTGCCAGCAGCCAACTCCCTTTAGGGGACAGCTCCTACGAGCAGTACTTC.